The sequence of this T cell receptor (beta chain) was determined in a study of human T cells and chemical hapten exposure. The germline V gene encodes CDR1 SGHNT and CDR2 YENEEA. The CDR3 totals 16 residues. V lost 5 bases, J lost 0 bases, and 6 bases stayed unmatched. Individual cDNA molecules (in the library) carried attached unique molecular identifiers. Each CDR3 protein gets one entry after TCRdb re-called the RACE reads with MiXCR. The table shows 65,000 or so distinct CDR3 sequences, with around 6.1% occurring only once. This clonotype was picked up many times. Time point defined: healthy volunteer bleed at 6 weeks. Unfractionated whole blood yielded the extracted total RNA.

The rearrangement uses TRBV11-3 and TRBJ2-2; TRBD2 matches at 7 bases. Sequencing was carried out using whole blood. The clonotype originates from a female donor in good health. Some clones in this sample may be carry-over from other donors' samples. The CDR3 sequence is CASSLTSAPNTGELFF. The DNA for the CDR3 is TGTGCCAGCAGCCTCACTAGCGCCCCGAACACCGGGGAGCTGTTTTTT.